The 19 T cell receptor beta chains reported below all come from one sample, sequenced in a study of T cell responses to AZD1222 COVID-19 vaccine. TCRdb's table, derived via immunoSEQ multiplex PCR, lists solely in-frame clones and lacks some. The data hold fewer than 75,000 clones, with 65% to 90% observed a single time. The material was peripheral blood, obtained on day 0 of AZD1222 vaccination. The source of these receptors is an adult in good health.

This clone was detected only a few times. The genes are TRBV29-1 and TRBJ2-6; D is uncertain. The CDR3 consists of 16 residues. V lost 1 base to trimming and J lost 4 bases, with 14 bases between them. Germline CDR1 and CDR2: SQVTM and ANQGSEA. The CDR3, as DNA: TGCAGCGTTGAAGCACGATCTGGGTCCGGGGCCAACGTCCTGACTTTC. This translates into CSVEARSGSGANVLTF.

The chain recombines TRBV5-1 with TRBJ2-2; D remains unclear. Germline lookup yields CDR1 SGHRS and CDR2 YFSETQ. The CDR3 runs to 14 residues. V was cut by 4 bases and J by 6 bases, with 13 bases left in between. CDR3 nucleotide sequence: TGCGCCAGCAGCCCGGCAAGTGGTCCCGGGGAGCTGTTTTTT. Amino acids: CASSPASGPGELFF. The entire variable domain, with the rest obtained from reference TRBV5-1 and TRBJ2-2, is as follows: KAGVTQTPRYLIKTRGQQVTLSCSPISGHRSVSWYQQTPGQGLQFLFEYFSETQRNKGNFPGRFSGRQFSNSRSEMNVSTLELGDSALYLCASSPASGPGELFFGEGSRLTVL.

This chain links TRBV6-5 with TRBJ1-2, with 7 nucleotides matching TRBD1. With V trimmed by 6 bases and J by 4 bases, 8 bases remained unmatched. The length of the CDR3 is 14 residues. From germline, CDR1 is MNHEY and CDR2 SVGAGI. For the CDR3, the DNA is TGTGCCAGCAGCAACAGGGGACCTACCTATGGCTACACCTTC. It codes for CASSNRGPTYGYTF.

The chain joins TRBV6-5 to TRBJ1-1; D is uncertain. Germline V lookup: CDR1 MNHEY, CDR2 SVGAGI. The CDR3 consists of 16 residues. The V gene lost 4 bases and the J gene lost 3 bases, with 18 bases spanning the gap. The CDR3: CASSFRQLDYYTEAFF. Here the CDR3 DNA reads TGTGCCAGCAGTTTCCGCCAGCTTGACTACTACACTGAAGCTTTCTTT.

This chain links TRBV2 with TRBJ1-5, with 9 bases aligning to TRBD1. Trimming cost V 8 bases and J 5 bases; bases outside gene matches: 13. CDR1 and CDR2 (germline): SNHLY, FYNNEI. The CDR3 totals 16 residues. The CDR3 sequence: CASGPMTGGMDQPQHF. The CDR3 DNA reads as TGTGCCAGCGGCCCAATGACAGGGGGAATGGATCAGCCCCAGCATTTT.

This chain's CDR3 is CATTLDPRGSYNSPLHF. DNA of the CDR3: TGTGCCACCACCCTTGATCCGAGGGGCTCCTATAATTCACCCCTCCACTTT. The V and J genes are TRBV15 and TRBJ1-6; TRBD1 is a possible D gene (5 bases). Trimming shortened V by 7 bases and J by 0 bases, and 16 bases separated the two germline ends. This CDR3 region has 17 residues. Germline V gives CDR1 LNHNV, CDR2 YYDKDF (reference sequence).

CDR3 DNA: TGTGCCTGTATCAGCAAGACCCAGTACTTC. It specifies CACISKTQYF. The gene calls are TRBV30 and TRBJ2-5; D is unresolved. Germline CDR1 and CDR2: GTSNPN and SVGIG (reference sequence). Trimming cost V 6 bases and J 6 bases, with 8 bases left between them. This CDR3 region has 10 residues.

On this clone: Relative to the germline gene, one junction end is altered; a read error may explain this. J is TRBJ1-1 and V is TRBV6-5; TRBD1 might be the D (5 bases). Per the germline V gene, CDR1 is MNHEY and CDR2 is SVGAGI. The CDR3 has 14 amino acids. This CDR3 is CASSRGPVNSEAFF. As DNA, the CDR3 is TGTGCCAGCAGTCGGGGCCCCGTGAACTCTGAAGCTTTCTTT.

The rearrangement uses TRBV27 and TRBJ2-7, with 8 bases matching TRBD2. V shed 3 bases and J 6 bases; nucleotides not matched to a gene: 19. The CDR3 has 18 amino acids. Germline V gene lookup returns CDR1 MNHEY and CDR2 SMNVEV (reference sequence). In nucleotides, the CDR3 is TGTGCCAGCAGTTTCTCCCGAACGGGGGGGCAGAAGAGTCTCGAGCAGTACTTC. This translates into CASSFSRTGGQKSLEQYF.

The J gene is TRBJ1-5, the V gene TRBV3-1 (or the pseudogene TRBV3-2); D gene unclear. CDR1 LGHDT and CDR2 YNNKEL come from the germline V gene (reference sequence). The ends were cut back, 4 bases at V and 4 bases at J, with 8 bases in the middle. This CDR3 has 13 amino acids. The CDR3 protein is CASSRMGNQPQHF. CDR3 nucleotide sequence: TGTGCCAGCAGCCGAATGGGTAATCAGCCCCAGCATTTT.

With regard to this clone: This CDR3 is also generated by other DNA sequences in the sample. V usage is TRBV5-6 and J usage is TRBJ1-1, with 9 bases identical to TRBD1. The CDR3 extends over 15 amino acids. Unmatched junction bases numbered 2, after V lost 2 bases and J lost 0 bases. CDR1 and CDR2 from the germline V gene are SGHDT and YYEEEE. The CDR3 DNA follows: TGTGCCAGCAGCTTAGGACAGGGGATGAACACTGAAGCTTTCTTT. Residues: CASSLGQGMNTEAFF.

J is TRBJ1-1 and V is TRBV5-6, with 9 bases lining up with TRBD1. The J segment lost 2 bases and the V segment lost 4 bases, leaving 15 bases of the junction unmatched. Germline CDR1 and CDR2: SGHDT and YYEEEE. The CDR3 spans 18 residues. The CDR3 loop is CASSNPGGDRDLNTEAFF. CDR3 coding DNA: TGTGCCAGCAGCAACCCTGGGGGGGACAGGGACCTAAACACTGAAGCTTTCTTT.

V is TRBV19 and J is TRBJ1-5, with TRBD1 matching 8 bases. V dropped 5 bases and J dropped 1; count of bases not matched to a gene: 4. This CDR3 has 15 residues. CDR1 LNHDA and CDR2 SQIVND come from the germline V gene (reference sequence). In DNA, the CDR3 is TGTGCCAGTAGTTTTACAGGGGGGAGCAATCAGCCCCAGCATTTT. Its protein product is CASSFTGGSNQPQHF.

The rearrangement uses TRBV7-9 and TRBJ2-3; D gene unclear. Per germline, CDR1 SEHNR and CDR2 FQNEAQ (reference sequence). The CDR3 consists of 16 residues. V was pared by 1 base and J by 0 bases, with 11 bases between. CDR3 coding DNA: TGTGCCAGCAGCTTAGTCGTATCTTCTAGCACAGATACGCAGTATTTT. The encoded protein is CASSLVVSSSTDTQYF.

The genes are TRBV2 and TRBJ2-7; D call uncertain. This CDR3 spans 11 amino acids. Germline V gene lookup returns CDR1 SNHLY and CDR2 FYNNEI. Trimming shortened V by 6 bases and J by 3 bases, and 6 bases separated the two germline ends. CDR3 region: CASRVSYEQYF. For the CDR3, the DNA is TGTGCCAGCAGGGTCAGCTACGAGCAGTACTTC.

The gene calls are TRBV9 and TRBJ1-4, with 8 bases that match TRBD1. The CDR3 has 15 amino acids. CDR1 and CDR2 from the germline V gene are SGDLS and YYNGEE. The V gene end was trimmed by 0 bases and the J gene end by 3 bases; junction bases not matched to a gene: 1. As DNA, the CDR3 is TGTGCCAGCAGCGTAGGGGACAGGTCTAATGAAAAACTGTTTTTT. Its protein is CASSVGDRSNEKLFF.

The chain is built from TRBV7-9 and TRBJ2-7; no definite D call. The CDR3 consists of 12 residues. V lost 1 base and J lost 3, with 4 bases in between. CDR1 is SEHNR, CDR2 FQNEAQ, per germline (reference sequence). In DNA, the CDR3 is TGTGCCAGCAGCTTAGGGGACTACGAGCAGTACTTC. Its protein is CASSLGDYEQYF.

The chain uses TRBV7-9 and TRBJ2-3; weak D call: TRBD2 (6 bases). V lost 1 base, J lost 2 bases, and 10 bases lay in between. The CDR3 length is 15 residues. Germline V CDR1 and CDR2: SEHNR, FQNEAQ (reference sequence). The CDR3 region has the DNA TGTGCCAGCAGCTTAGTGGGCGGGGACACAGATACGCAGTATTTT. Translation gives CASSLVGGDTDTQYF.

Within the sample, this clone is medium-sized (0.01 to 0.1%). This chain links TRBV9 with TRBJ1-2, with 8 bases that match TRBD1. The CDR3 spans 15 residues. The V gene's germline CDR1 is SGDLS and CDR2 YYNGEE. V dropped 4 bases and J dropped 5; count of bases not matched to a gene: 10. CDR3 DNA sequence: TGTGCCAGCAGCCCCGTTTCACAGGGGGGGTATGGCTACACCTTC. Amino acids: CASSPVSQGGYGYTF.